This T cell receptor (beta chain) was identified during a study of human T cells and chemical hapten exposure. Turning to the study itself: DPC at 2% was the sensitizing agent, placed on roughly 2 cm by roughly 2 cm of upper inner arm skin. Patients, predominantly female, presented with alopecia areata, totalis or universalis. Study outcomes and limitations: Sensitizing to DPC left TCRs with a frequency above 1 in 1000 unaltered.

The CDR3 extends over 15 amino acids. V lost 5 bases and J lost 2; bases outside the gene matches: 11. The germline gives CDR1 SQVTM, CDR2 ANQGSEA. The time point is: patch test 2, 6 weeks after DPC sensitization. This sample's treatment: therapeutic diphenylcyclopropenone sensitization with weekly scalp DPC. A word on this clonotype: Its antigen remains unidentified.

It was the library that attached unique molecular identifiers to individual cDNA molecules. Each CDR3 protein is one row after TCRdb ran MiXCR on the RACE reads. The table has 85,000 or so distinct CDR3 sequences, around 10% seen once; the top ten hold roughly 1.5%. Sequenced here: whole blood, sampled in connection with sensitization to the hapten diphenylcyclopropenone (DPC). The TCR originated in a man aged 18 to 29 with alopecia areata. Some clones in this sample may be carry-over from other donors' samples. V usage is TRBV29-1 and J usage is TRBJ1-1; 7 bases match TRBD1. The CDR3 nucleotides read TGCAGCGTTTCAGGGGGGCTAAGAGGCAACACTGAAGCTTTCTTT. This translates into CSVSGGLRGNTEAFF.